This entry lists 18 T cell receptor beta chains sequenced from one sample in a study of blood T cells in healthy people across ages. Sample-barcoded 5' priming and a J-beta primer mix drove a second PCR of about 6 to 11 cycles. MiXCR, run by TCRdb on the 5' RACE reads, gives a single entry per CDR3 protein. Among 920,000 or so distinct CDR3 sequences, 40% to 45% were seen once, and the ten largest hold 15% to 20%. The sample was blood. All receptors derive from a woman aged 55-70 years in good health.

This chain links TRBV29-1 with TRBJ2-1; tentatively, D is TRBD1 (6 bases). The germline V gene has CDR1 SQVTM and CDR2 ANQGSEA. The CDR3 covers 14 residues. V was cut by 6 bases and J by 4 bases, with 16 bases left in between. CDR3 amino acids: CSVGANTIYNEQFF. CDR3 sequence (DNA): TGCAGCGTGGGGGCCAATACCATATACAATGAGCAGTTCTTC.

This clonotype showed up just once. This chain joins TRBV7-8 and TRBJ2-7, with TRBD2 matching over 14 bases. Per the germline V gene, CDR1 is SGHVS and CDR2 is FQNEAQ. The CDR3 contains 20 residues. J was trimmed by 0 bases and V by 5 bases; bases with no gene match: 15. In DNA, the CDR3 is TGTGCCAGCAGCCTACCAACCGGACTAGCGGGAGGCCTGAGCTCCTACGAGCAGTACTTC. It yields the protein CASSLPTGLAGGLSSYEQYF.

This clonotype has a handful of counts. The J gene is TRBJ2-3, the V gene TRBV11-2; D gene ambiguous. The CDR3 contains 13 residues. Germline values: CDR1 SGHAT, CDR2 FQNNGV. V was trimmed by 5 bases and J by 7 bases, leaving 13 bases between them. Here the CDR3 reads CASSQATSNTQYF. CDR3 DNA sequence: TGTGCCAGCAGCCAGGCCACCTCTAATACGCAGTATTTT.

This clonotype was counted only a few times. CDR3: CASSPRTSGSLFIGEQFF. DNA of the CDR3: TGTGCCAGCAGCCCCCGGACTAGCGGGAGTCTTTTTATCGGTGAGCAGTTCTTC. The J gene is TRBJ2-1, the V gene TRBV5-7; 13 positions agree with TRBD2. TRBV5-7 is an ORF for which the function is uncertain. The CDR3 runs to 18 residues. The ends lost 4 bases at V and 9 bases at J; junction bases unmatched: 16.

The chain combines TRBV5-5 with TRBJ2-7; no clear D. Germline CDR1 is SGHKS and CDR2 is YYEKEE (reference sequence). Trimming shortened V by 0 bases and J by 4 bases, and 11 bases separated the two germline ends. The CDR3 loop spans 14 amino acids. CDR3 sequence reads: CASSLVLMGYEQYF. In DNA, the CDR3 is TGTGCCAGCAGCTTGGTTCTGATGGGGTACGAGCAGTACTTC.

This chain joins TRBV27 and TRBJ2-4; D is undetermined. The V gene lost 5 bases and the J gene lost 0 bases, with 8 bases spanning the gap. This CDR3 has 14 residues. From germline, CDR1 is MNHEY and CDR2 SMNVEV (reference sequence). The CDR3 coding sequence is TGTGCCAGCAGTCTCCCGGGAGCCAAAAACATTCAGTACTTC. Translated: CASSLPGAKNIQYF.

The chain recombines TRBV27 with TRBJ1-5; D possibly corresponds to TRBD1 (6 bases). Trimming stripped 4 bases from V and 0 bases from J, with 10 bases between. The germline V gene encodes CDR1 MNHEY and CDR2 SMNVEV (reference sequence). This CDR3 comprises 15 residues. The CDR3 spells CASSYGQNSNQPQHF. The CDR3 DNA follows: TGTGCCAGCAGTTACGGACAGAATAGCAATCAGCCCCAGCATTTT.

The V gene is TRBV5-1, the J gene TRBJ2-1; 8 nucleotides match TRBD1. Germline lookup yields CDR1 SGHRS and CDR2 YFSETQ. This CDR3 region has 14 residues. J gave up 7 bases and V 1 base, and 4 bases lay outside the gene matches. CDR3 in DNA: TGCGCCAGCAGCTTGAGGCAGGGGGCTAATGAGCAGTTCTTC. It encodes CASSLRQGANEQFF.

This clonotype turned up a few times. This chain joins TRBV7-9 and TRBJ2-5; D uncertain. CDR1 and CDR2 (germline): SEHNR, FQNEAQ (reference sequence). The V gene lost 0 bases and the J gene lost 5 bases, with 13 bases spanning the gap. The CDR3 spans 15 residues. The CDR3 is CASSLAPTASETQYF. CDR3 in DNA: TGTGCCAGCAGCTTAGCGCCCACCGCTAGTGAGACCCAGTACTTC. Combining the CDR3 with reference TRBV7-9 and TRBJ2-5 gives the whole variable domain DTGVSQNPRHKITKRGQNVTFRCDPISEHNRLYWYRQTLGQGPEFLTYFQNEAQLEKSRLLSDRFSAERPKGSFSTLEIQRTEQGDSAMYLCASSLAPTASETQYFGPGTRLLVL.

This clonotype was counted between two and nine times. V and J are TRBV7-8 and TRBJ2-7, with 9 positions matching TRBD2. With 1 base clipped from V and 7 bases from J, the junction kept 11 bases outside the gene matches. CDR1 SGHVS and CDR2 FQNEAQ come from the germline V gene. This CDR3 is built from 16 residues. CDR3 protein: CASSLGRVAGAWEQYF. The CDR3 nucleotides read TGTGCCAGCAGCTTAGGGAGAGTAGCGGGAGCCTGGGAGCAGTACTTC.

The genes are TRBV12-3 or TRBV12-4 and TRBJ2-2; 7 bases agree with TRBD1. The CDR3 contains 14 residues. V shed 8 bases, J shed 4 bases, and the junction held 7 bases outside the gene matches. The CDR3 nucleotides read TGTGCCAGCGGGGAACAGGGGATCACCGGGGAGCTGTTTTTT. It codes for CASGEQGITGELFF.

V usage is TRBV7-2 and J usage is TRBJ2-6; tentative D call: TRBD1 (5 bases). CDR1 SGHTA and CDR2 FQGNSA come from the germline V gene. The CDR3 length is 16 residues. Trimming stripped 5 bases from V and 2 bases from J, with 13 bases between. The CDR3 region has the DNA TGTGCCAGCAGCGACAGACCTGGAACTGGGGCCAACGTCCTGACTTTC. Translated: CASSDRPGTGANVLTF.

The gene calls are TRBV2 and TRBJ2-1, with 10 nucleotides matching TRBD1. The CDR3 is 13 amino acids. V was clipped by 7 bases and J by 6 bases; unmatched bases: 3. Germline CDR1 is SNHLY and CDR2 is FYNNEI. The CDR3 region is CASKDRGSNEQFF. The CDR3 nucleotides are TGTGCCAGCAAGGACAGGGGGTCCAATGAGCAGTTCTTC.

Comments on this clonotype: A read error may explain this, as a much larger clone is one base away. The CDR3 loop reads CASSYEYGRAGQYF. DNA of the CDR3: TGTGCCAGCAGTTACGAGTACGGCAGGGCTGGGCAGTACTTC. The rearrangement uses TRBV6-2 or TRBV6-3 and TRBJ2-7; perhaps TRBD1 as D (5 bases). The CDR3 length is 14 residues. Germline CDR1 and CDR2: MNHEY and SVGEGT. V was clipped by 2 bases and J by 9 bases, with 17 bases between them.

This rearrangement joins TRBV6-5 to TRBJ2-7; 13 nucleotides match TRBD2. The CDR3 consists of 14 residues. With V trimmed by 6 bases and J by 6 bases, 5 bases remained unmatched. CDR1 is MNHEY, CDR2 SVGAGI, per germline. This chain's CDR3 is CASRPGLAGSEQYF. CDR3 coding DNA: TGTGCCAGCAGACCGGGACTAGCGGGATCCGAGCAGTACTTC.

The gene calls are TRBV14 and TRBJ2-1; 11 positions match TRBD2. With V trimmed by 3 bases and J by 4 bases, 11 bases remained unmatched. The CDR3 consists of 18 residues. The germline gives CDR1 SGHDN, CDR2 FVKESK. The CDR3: CASSHRGGLAGGYNEQFF. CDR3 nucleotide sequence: TGTGCCAGCAGCCACCGAGGGGGCCTAGCGGGGGGATACAATGAGCAGTTCTTC.

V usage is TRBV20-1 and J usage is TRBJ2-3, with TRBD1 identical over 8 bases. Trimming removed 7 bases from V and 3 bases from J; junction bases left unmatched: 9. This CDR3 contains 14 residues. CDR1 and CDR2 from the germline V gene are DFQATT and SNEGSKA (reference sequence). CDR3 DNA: TGCAGTGGGACGCGCCGACAGGGGACAGATACGCAGTATTTT. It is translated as CSGTRRQGTDTQYF.

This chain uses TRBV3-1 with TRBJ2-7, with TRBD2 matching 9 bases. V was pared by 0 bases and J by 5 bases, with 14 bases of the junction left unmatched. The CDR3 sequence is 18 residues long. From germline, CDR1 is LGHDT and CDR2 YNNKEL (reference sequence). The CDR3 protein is CASSQEALAGPAGNEQYF. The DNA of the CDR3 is TGTGCCAGCAGCCAAGAAGCCCTAGCGGGACCCGCTGGTAACGAGCAGTACTTC.